Below, 27 T cell receptor beta chains from the same sample are listed, as sequenced in a study of cytomegalovirus exposure and HLA in healthy donors. Primers for the PCR totalled 60 Vbeta and 13 Jbeta. Profiled with immunoSEQ multiplex PCR; TCRdb holds only in-frame clones, not every one. The profile shows 100,000 or so clones, 70% to 90% of them singletons. The sample was PBMCs. Every receptor here comes from a man in his forties in good health and CMV-seronegative.

The chain has TRBV19 and TRBJ2-6, with 8 bases aligning to TRBD1. This CDR3 comprises 15 residues. CDR1 LNHDA and CDR2 SQIVND come from the germline V gene (reference sequence). V dropped 9 bases and J dropped 0; count of bases not matched to a gene: 4. The CDR3 DNA is TGTGCCAGCAGGGGGCGCGTCTCTGGGGCCAACGTCCTGACTTTC. Translating gives CASRGRVSGANVLTF.

This chain joins TRBV27 and TRBJ2-3, with unresolved D. V dropped 6 bases and J dropped 3 bases, with 10 bases sitting between them. Germline CDR1 reads MNHEY; CDR2 reads SMNVEV (reference sequence). There are 13 residues in the CDR3. CDR3 sequence (DNA): TGTGCCAGCAGCCGACCGGAGACAGATACGCAGTATTTT. Translating gives CASSRPETDTQYF.

The chain couples TRBV5-4 to TRBJ1-2, with D uncertain. V was shortened by 2 bases and J by 6 bases, with 11 bases between the two germline ends. The CDR3 length is 13 residues. The germline V gene encodes CDR1 SGHNT and CDR2 YYREEE (reference sequence). The CDR3 region has the DNA TGTGCCAGCAGCTTAGTCGATATAGATGGCTACACCTTC. It yields the protein CASSLVDIDGYTF.

V usage is TRBV6-1 and J usage is TRBJ1-1; D may be TRBD1 (6 bases). The CDR3 sequence is 15 residues long. Trimming shortened V by 4 bases and J by 1 base, and 13 bases separated the two germline ends. Germline assignment: CDR1 MNHNS and CDR2 SASEGT. The CDR3 region has the DNA TGTGCCAGCAGTGCCCTACAGGGTTCGAACACTGAAGCTTTCTTT. It specifies CASSALQGSNTEAFF.

This chain uses TRBV7-9 with TRBJ1-2, with D perhaps TRBD1 (6 bases). This CDR3 spans 12 amino acids. Trimming pared 5 bases from V and 8 bases from J, leaving 12 bases between. Germline CDR1 reads SEHNR; CDR2 reads FQNEAQ (reference sequence). Here the CDR3 DNA reads TGTGCCAGCAGCCCAGGGGTGAACGGCTACACCTTC. It translates to CASSPGVNGYTF.

This clone was found a few times. The J gene is TRBJ2-2, the V gene TRBV7-9, with D maybe TRBD2 (5 bases). The V end was cut by 5 bases, the J end by 5 bases, with 18 bases between. The germline gives CDR1 SEHNR, CDR2 FQNEAQ (reference sequence). This CDR3 is built from 16 residues. CDR3 sequence: CASSRPALGETGELFF. The CDR3, as DNA: TGTGCCAGCAGCCGACCAGCCCTTGGGGAGACCGGGGAGCTGTTTTTT.

The J gene is TRBJ1-2, the V gene TRBV10-1; perhaps TRBD1 as D (6 bases). CDR1 is WNHNN and CDR2 is SYGVQD in the germline V gene (reference sequence). V was trimmed by 2 bases and J by 4 bases, leaving 14 bases between them. The CDR3 length is 15 residues. CDR3 nucleotides: TGCGCCAGCAGTGAGCCCCCGGACAGTTTCTATGGCTACACCTTC. Translated: CASSEPPDSFYGYTF.

This clone showed up just a few times. The chain combines TRBV12-5 with TRBJ2-3; the D is unclear. CDR3 size: 16 residues. CDR1 LGHNT and CDR2 FRNRAP come from the germline V gene. V was clipped by 0 bases and J by 0 bases, with 10 bases between them. In nucleotides, the CDR3 is TGTGCTAGTGGTTTGGTCCCCGAGAAAAGCACAGATACGCAGTATTTT. Encoded protein: CASGLVPEKSTDTQYF.

This clone was detected a few times. This sequence joins TRBV7-3 and TRBJ1-2; the D gene is possibly TRBD1 (6 bases). V lost 2 bases and J 8 bases, leaving 12 bases between the germline ends. CDR1 and CDR2 (germline): SGHTA, FQGTGA. The CDR3 spans 13 residues. The CDR3 is CASSLWAGEGYTF. Here the CDR3 DNA reads TGTGCCAGCAGCTTATGGGCAGGGGAAGGCTACACCTTC.

This clone was detected only a few times. The genes are TRBV11-2 and TRBJ2-7; tentative D call: TRBD1 (5 bases). CDR1 is SGHAT, CDR2 FQNNGV, per germline. V lost 3 bases and J 2 bases, leaving 11 bases between the germline ends. The CDR3 length is 14 residues. The CDR3 reads CASSLFRDAYEQYF. The DNA of the CDR3 is TGTGCCAGCAGCTTGTTCAGGGATGCCTACGAGCAGTACTTC.

This clone was seen a few times. The rearrangement links TRBV2 to TRBJ1-2, with 9 bases matching TRBD1. The CDR3 has 14 residues. Germline loops: CDR1 SNHLY, CDR2 FYNNEI. With V trimmed by 6 bases and J by 2 bases, 4 bases remained unmatched. The CDR3 coding sequence is TGTGCCAGCAGCTACAGGGGGCTCAACTATGGCTACACCTTC. Its translation: CASSYRGLNYGYTF.

This chain uses TRBV19 with TRBJ2-1; D is uncertain. The germline V gene has CDR1 LNHDA and CDR2 SQIVND (reference sequence). Trimming took 6 bases from V and 1 from J, leaving 10 bases between them. CDR3 length: 14 amino acids. For the CDR3, the DNA is TGTGCCAGTAGGCCTCGCCAGTCCTACAATGAGCAGTTCTTC. This sequence encodes CASRPRQSYNEQFF. Supplemented by reference TRBV19 and TRBJ2-1, the full variable domain reads DGGITQSPKYLFRKEGQNVTLSCEQNLNHDAMYWYRQDPGQGLRLIYYSQIVNDFQKGDIAEGYSVSREKKESFPLTVTSAQKNPTAFYLCASRPRQSYNEQFFGPGTRLTVL.

This sequence joins TRBV9 and TRBJ2-3; no definite D call. The CDR3 contains 16 residues. V was clipped by 0 bases and J by 0 bases, with 11 bases between them. Germline V CDR1 and CDR2: SGDLS, YYNGEE. CDR3 amino acids: CASSVVKAGSTDTQYF. The CDR3 nucleotides are TGTGCCAGCAGCGTAGTAAAGGCCGGGAGCACAGATACGCAGTATTTT.

The chain employs TRBV9 and TRBJ2-7, with TRBD1 identical over 8 bases. The ends lost 4 bases at V and 5 bases at J; junction bases unmatched: 8. There are 14 residues in the CDR3. Germline lookup yields CDR1 SGDLS and CDR2 YYNGEE. CDR3 sequence (DNA): TGTGCCAGCAGCCCAAGACAGGGGTTGGACGAGCAGTACTTC. Translating gives CASSPRQGLDEQYF.

This chain joins TRBV18 and TRBJ1-6; TRBD1 might be the D (5 bases). The length of the CDR3 is 13 residues. Germline CDR1 and CDR2: KGHSH and LQKENI. The germline V and J ends were trimmed by 3 bases and 10 bases, with 10 bases remaining between them. The CDR3 here is CASSPAGDSPLHF. The CDR3 DNA follows: TGTGCCAGCTCACCGGCGGGGGACTCACCCCTCCACTTT.

The chain employs TRBV7-3 and TRBJ2-7, with D possibly TRBD1 on 5 matching bases. Germline CDR1 SGHTA, CDR2 FQGTGA. V was shortened by 0 bases and J by 3 bases, with 9 bases between the two germline ends. The CDR3 spans 14 residues. CDR3 region: CASSLTAGNYEQYF. The CDR3 nucleotides read TGTGCCAGCAGCTTAACGGCAGGGAACTACGAGCAGTACTTC. The whole variable domain, remainder taken from reference TRBV7-3 and TRBJ2-7, is GAGVSQTPSNKVTEKGKYVELRCDPISGHTALYWYRQSLGQGPEFLIYFQGTGAADDSGLPNDRFFAVRPEGSVSTLKIQRTERGDSAVYLCASSLTAGNYEQYFGPGTRLTVT.

CDR3 in amino acids: CASSKPGLIAKNIQYF. The CDR3 DNA sequence: TGTGCCAGCAGCAAACCTGGGCTTATAGCCAAAAACATTCAGTACTTC. The chain recombines TRBV21-1 with TRBJ2-4; the D call TRBD1 from the table was never checked on the DNA. TRBV21-1 is noted as a pseudogene. The CDR3 has 16 amino acids.

The gene calls are TRBV11-2 and TRBJ2-2, with D possibly matching TRBD1 (5 bases). Germline V gene lookup returns CDR1 SGHAT and CDR2 FQNNGV. The ends were cut back, 4 bases at V and 5 bases at J, with 11 bases in the middle. CDR3 size: 14 residues. This CDR3 reads CASSYIKGTGELFF. CDR3 bases: TGTGCCAGCAGCTATATAAAGGGGACCGGGGAGCTGTTTTTT.

The gene calls are TRBV12-5 and TRBJ2-3; 9 bases map to TRBD2. V shed 2 bases and J 0 bases; nucleotides not matched to a gene: 12. Per germline, CDR1 LGHNT and CDR2 FRNRAP. The CDR3 length is 19 residues. The CDR3 spells CASGLSVGGLAYSTDTQYF. The DNA for the CDR3 is TGTGCTAGTGGTTTGTCAGTCGGCGGACTAGCGTATAGCACAGATACGCAGTATTTT.

V gene TRBV11-2 combines with J gene TRBJ1-1; no clear D. With 3 bases removed from V and 5 bases from J, the gap between germline ends came to 7 bases. CDR1 and CDR2 (germline): SGHAT, FQNNGV. The CDR3 is 12 residues long. In DNA form, the CDR3 reads TGTGCCAGCAGCTTGTCCCCTACTGAAGCTTTCTTT. It is translated as CASSLSPTEAFF.

The rearrangement joins TRBV5-4 to TRBJ1-2; D is perhaps TRBD1 (6 bases). Between the trimmed V and J ends, which lost 5 bases and 4 bases, there was a span of 12 bases. Germline lookup yields CDR1 SGHNT and CDR2 YYREEE (reference sequence). The CDR3 covers 13 residues. CDR3 residues: CASSPGQTYGYTF. As DNA, the CDR3 is TGTGCCAGCAGTCCTGGACAGACCTATGGCTACACCTTC.

V is TRBV6-5 and J is TRBJ2-5, with TRBD2 matching over 7 bases. CDR1 is MNHEY and CDR2 is SVGAGI in the germline V gene. The CDR3 covers 15 residues. V dropped 8 bases and J dropped 3; count of bases not matched to a gene: 12. In nucleotides, the CDR3 is TGTGCCAGCGTACGGAGGGTCGGACTAGAAGAGACCCAGTACTTC. This sequence encodes CASVRRVGLEETQYF.

The chain joins TRBV29-1 to TRBJ2-1; TRBD1 matches at 7 bases. This CDR3 has 16 amino acids. CDR1 and CDR2 from the germline V gene are SQVTM and ANQGSEA. The junction had 9 bases not matched to a gene; V was cut back by 4 bases and J by 0 bases. CDR3 sequence reads: CSVARPDRDSYNEQFF. Here the CDR3 DNA reads TGCAGCGTTGCCCGTCCAGACAGGGACTCCTACAATGAGCAGTTCTTC.

J is TRBJ1-1 and V is TRBV5-6, with D uncertain. CDR3 size: 14 residues. CDR1 is SGHDT and CDR2 is YYEEEE in the germline V gene. With 3 bases removed from V and 1 base from J, the gap between germline ends came to 10 bases. CDR3 residues: CASSYLGGNTEAFF. CDR3 DNA sequence: TGTGCCAGCAGCTATTTAGGCGGGAACACTGAAGCTTTCTTT.

The rearrangement joins TRBV15 to TRBJ2-5, with D uncertain. V was trimmed by 3 bases and J by 7 bases, leaving 12 bases between them. The germline CDR1 and CDR2 sequences are LNHNV and YYDKDF (reference sequence). CDR3 length: 13 amino acids. The CDR3 coding sequence is TGTGCCACCAGCAGCCTCGAGAAGATGACCCAGTACTTC. This sequence encodes CATSSLEKMTQYF.

The V gene is TRBV19, the J gene TRBJ2-7; D call uncertain. The germline V and J ends were trimmed by 4 bases and 1 base, with 14 bases remaining between them. Germline V gene lookup returns CDR1 LNHDA and CDR2 SQIVND (reference sequence). This CDR3 has 15 residues. CDR3 in amino acids: CASSTTIPSSYEQYF. In nucleotides, the CDR3 is TGTGCCAGTAGTACGACAATTCCCTCTTCCTACGAGCAGTACTTC.

The V call is TRBV27, the J call TRBJ2-6, with D unclear. V was pared by 3 bases and J by 0 bases, with 6 bases between. The CDR3 contains 15 residues. CDR1 is MNHEY and CDR2 is SMNVEV in the germline V gene (reference sequence). The CDR3, as DNA: TGTGCCAGCAGTTTTTTGAGCTCTGGGGCCAACGTCCTGACTTTC. The encoded protein is CASSFLSSGANVLTF.